The rows below give T cell receptor beta chains drawn from one sample of a study of T cells in Graves' hyperthyroidism and ophthalmopathy. One entry per CDR3 protein, called by TCRdb with MiXCR from the multiplex PCR reads. Found here are about 840,000 distinct CDR3 sequences, over 35% of them singletons; the top ten hold more than 7%. Sequencing used blood. The receptors originated from a man between 18 and 29 years old with Graves' hyperthyroidism. The CDR3 runs from the conserved cysteine through the conserved F or W. The order of the fields is D gene, J gene, V gene, clone size, CDR3 DNA, CDR3 protein. The D gene is left open where the match is weak. Expanded clones get a size class; other rows say once, few or many, or leave the size out.

>NA|TRBJ1-6|TRBV20-1|NA
TGCAGTGCTAGAGAGAGTGAGTCGGGCAGGGATTCACCCCTCCACTTT
CSARESESGRDSPLHF
>NA|TRBJ1-5|TRBV15|NA
TGTGCCACCAGCAGAGATTCGGGCGGTTCGGACGAGCATTTT
CATSRDSGGSDEHF
>NA|TRBJ1-2|TRBV20-1|NA
TGCAGTGCTGGACCAGGGGATGGCTACACCTTC
CSAGPGDGYTF
>NA|TRBJ1-1|TRBV6-5|few
TGTGCCAGCAGTCACGGGCCCTCAACAACTTTCTTT
CASSHGPSTTFF
>NA|TRBJ2-5|TRBV10-3|NA
TGTGCCAGCTCAGGATCTCGGGTACTTCAAGAGACCCAGTACTTC
CASSGSRVLQETQYF
>TRBD1|TRBJ2-2|TRBV5-1|NA
TGCGCCAGCTCGGCCCGGACAGGGATCGGCACCGGGGAGCTGTTTTTT
CASSARTGIGTGELFF
>NA|TRBJ1-1|TRBV7-2|many
TGTGCCAGCAGCCTGAGGGGGGAGTACACTGAAGCTTTCTTT
CASSLRGEYTEAFF
>TRBD1|TRBJ1-5|TRBV20-1|few
TGCAGTGCTAGAGATTTGACAGGGAGACAGCCCCAGCATTTT
CSARDLTGRQPQHF
>NA|TRBJ2-6|TRBV5-4|NA
TGTGCCAGCAGCCGTGAGCCAGGGGAGGACTCTGGGGCCAACGTCCTGACTTTC
CASSREPGEDSGANVLTF
>NA|TRBJ1-1|TRBV20-1|many
TGCAGTGCTAGAGATCCCAGGAACACTGAAGCTTTCTTT
CSARDPRNTEAFF
>NA|TRBJ1-2|TRBV12-3/TRBV12-4|few
TGTGCCAGCAGTTTGAACAGCATACCCAACTATGGCTACACCTTC
CASSLNSIPNYGYTF
>TRBD1|TRBJ1-5|TRBV4-1|few
TGCGCCAGCAGCCAAGATAGGACAGGGCTGAATCAGCCCCAGCATTTT
CASSQDRTGLNQPQHF
>NA|TRBJ1-1|TRBV2|NA
TGTGCCAGCACACCGGGACGCAACATGAAGACTGAAGCTTTCTTT
CASTPGRNMKTEAFF
>NA|TRBJ2-5|TRBV20-1|NA
TGCAGTGCTAGAGGAGGGTCGCGGAGAAACCAAGAGACCCAGTACTTC
CSARGGSRRNQETQYF
>NA|TRBJ1-1|TRBV2|many
TGTGCCAGCAGTGGTGGCAGGGGGAACACTGAAGCTTTCTTT
CASSGGRGNTEAFF
>NA|TRBJ1-1|TRBV7-9|NA
TGTGCCAGCAGCTTAGGGGGGGGACTCACTGAAGCTTTCTTT
CASSLGGGLTEAFF
>TRBD2|TRBJ2-5|TRBV10-3|NA
TGTGCCATCAGTGGACTAGCGGGGTCTGAAGAGACCCAGTACTTC
CAISGLAGSEETQYF
>NA|TRBJ1-6|TRBV15|many
TGTGCCACCAGCAGAGATCGGTGGCAGGGTCAAAATTCACCCCTCCACTTT
CATSRDRWQGQNSPLHF
>TRBD2|TRBJ2-7|TRBV9|NA
TGTGCCAGCAGGGGGGGGAAGGGGAGCAACTACGAGCAGTACTTC
CASRGGKGSNYEQYF
>TRBD1|TRBJ2-7|TRBV5-6|few
TGTGCCAGCAGCTCACCGGGACAGGGGATGTACGAGCAGTACTTC
CASSSPGQGMYEQYF
>NA|TRBJ1-1|TRBV11-2|few
TGTGCCAGCAGCCCCCGGACAGATCTCATGAACACTGAAGCTTTCTTT
CASSPRTDLMNTEAFF
>TRBD1|TRBJ1-5|TRBV12-3/TRBV12-4|NA
TGTGCCAGCAACAGGGGAAGCAATCAGCCCCAGCATTTT
CASNRGSNQPQHF
>NA|TRBJ2-2|TRBV7-3|few
TGTGCCAGCAGCCCATACCTAAACACCGGGGAGCTGTTTTTT
CASSPYLNTGELFF
>NA|TRBJ1-5|TRBV2|many
TGTGCCAGCAGTGAAGGATCTCAGCCCCAGCATTTT
CASSEGSQPQHF
>NA|TRBJ2-2|TRBV7-9|NA
TGTGCCAGCAGCTTAGAGGAGGGGATCACCGGGAAGCTGTTTTTT
CASSLEEGITGKLFF
>NA|TRBJ1-5|TRBV19|NA
TGTGCCACCAGTGGGGGGATTCAGCCCCAGCATTTT
CATSGGIQPQHF
>TRBD1|TRBJ1-5|TRBV13|few
TGTGCCAGCAGCTTCGGGGACAGCCGCAATCAGCCCCAGCATTTT
CASSFGDSRNQPQHF
>NA|TRBJ2-2|TRBV20-1|NA
TGCAGTGCTAGGATTGAGAACACCGGGGAGCTGTTTTTT
CSARIENTGELFF
>TRBD1|TRBJ2-5|TRBV19|NA
TGTGCCAGTAGTATCTGGGACAGGGAGACCCAGTACTTC
CASSIWDRETQYF
>TRBD1|TRBJ2-7|TRBV19|many
TGTGCCAGTAGGGCGGACAGGGTCAACGAGCAGTACTTC
CASRADRVNEQYF
>NA|TRBJ2-7|TRBV9|many
TGTGCCAGCAGCGTAGGTGGCAGTAACTACGAGCAGTACTTC
CASSVGGSNYEQYF
>NA|TRBJ1-6|TRBV7-2|NA
TGTGCCAGCAGCCCCTCGGGGTTGCAGGGTTCACCCCTCCACTTT
CASSPSGLQGSPLHF
>NA|TRBJ2-2|TRBV7-8|once
TGTGCCAGCAGCCACGGGTGGGCCCAAACCGGGGAGCTGTTTTTT
CASSHGWAQTGELFF
>NA|TRBJ1-6|TRBV11-2|NA
TGTGCCAGCAGGCTCCCGGGTTCACCCCTCCACTTT
CASRLPGSPLHF
>NA|TRBJ2-5|TRBV29-1|NA
TGCAGCTTAACGAACGGCCGGGGGGAGACCCAGTACTTC
CSLTNGRGETQYF
>NA|TRBJ2-2|TRBV7-9|NA
TGTGCCAGCAGCTTGGAGAGGATTGGCACCTCGAGGGGCGGGGAGCTGTTTTTT
CASSLERIGTSRGGELFF
>TRBD1|TRBJ2-5|TRBV7-9|NA
TGTGCCTGGAACCAGGGGGCGCTGGAGACCCAGTACTTC
CAWNQGALETQYF
>NA|TRBJ1-2|TRBV20-1|many
TGCAGTGCTGTGGACGGAAACTATGGCTACACCTTC
CSAVDGNYGYTF
>TRBD1|TRBJ1-1|TRBV7-3|many
TGTGCCAGCAGCCCCATTGGGACAGGGAACACTGAAGCTTTCTTT
CASSPIGTGNTEAFF
>NA|TRBJ1-5|TRBV2|many
TGTGCCAGCATGGGACGCAATCAGCCCCAGCATTTT
CASMGRNQPQHF
>NA|TRBJ1-5|TRBV12-3/TRBV12-4|many
TGTGCCAGCAGCCATAACTATCAGCCCCAGCATTTT
CASSHNYQPQHF
>NA|TRBJ1-1|TRBV6-5|many
TGTGCCGGGGGATACACTGAAGCTTTCTTT
CAGGYTEAFF
>TRBD2|TRBJ2-7|TRBV7-9|few
TGTGCCAGCAGCCTCGACGGACAGAGGACTAGCGCTTACTACGAGCAGTACTTC
CASSLDGQRTSAYYEQYF
>NA|TRBJ1-5|TRBV6-1|NA
TGTGCCACCCAGGACGGATATCAGCCCCAGCATTTT
CATQDGYQPQHF
>NA|TRBJ1-2|TRBV6-1|NA
TGTGCCAGCACCGAATCCCAGGGACATGGCTACACCTTC
CASTESQGHGYTF
>TRBD1|TRBJ2-7|TRBV9|many
TGTGCCAGCAGCCAAGGGGGACAGGGCTACGAGCAGTACTTC
CASSQGGQGYEQYF
>NA|TRBJ2-7|TRBV4-3|NA
TGCGCCAGCAGCCAAGAAGGGGCGGGGCACTACGAGCAGTACTTC
CASSQEGAGHYEQYF
>NA|TRBJ1-4|TRBV29-1|many
TGCAGCGTGGGGACTGGTGAAAAACTGTTTTTT
CSVGTGEKLFF
>TRBD1|TRBJ2-2|TRBV24-1|many
TGTGCCACCAGTGGAGGGGGCAGTGCGAACACCGGGGAGCTGTTTTTT
CATSGGGSANTGELFF
>NA|TRBJ2-7|TRBV7-2|NA
TGTGCCAGCAGCTTAATAGTTGGAGCTGAGCAGTACTTC
CASSLIVGAEQYF
>TRBD1|TRBJ1-4|TRBV7-2|NA
TGTGCCAGCAGCCAGGGGCTAGGACAGGGGGGTGAAAAACTGTTTTTT
CASSQGLGQGGEKLFF
>NA|TRBJ2-7|TRBV7-9|NA
TGTGCCAGCAGCTTATTTGAAGGGGCCCCCTACGAGCAGTACTTC
CASSLFEGAPYEQYF
>NA|TRBJ1-2|TRBV7-9|few
TGTGCCAGCAGCCCTGCAGAGGCGGGGGGCTACACCTTC
CASSPAEAGGYTF
>TRBD1|TRBJ1-1|TRBV5-6|NA
TGTGCCAGCAGCCAAGATTGGACAGGGGGCGCGATGACTGAAGCTTTCTTT
CASSQDWTGGAMTEAFF